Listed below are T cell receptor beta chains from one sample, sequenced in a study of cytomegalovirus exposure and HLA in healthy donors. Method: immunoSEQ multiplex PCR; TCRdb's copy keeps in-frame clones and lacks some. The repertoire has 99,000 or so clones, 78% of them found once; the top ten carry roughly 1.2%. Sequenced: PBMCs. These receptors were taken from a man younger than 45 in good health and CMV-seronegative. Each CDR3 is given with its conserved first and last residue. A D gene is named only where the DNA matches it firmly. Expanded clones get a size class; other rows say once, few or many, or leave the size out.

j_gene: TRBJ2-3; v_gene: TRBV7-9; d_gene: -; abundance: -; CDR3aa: CASSTTGFASTDTQYF; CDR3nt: TGTGCCAGCAGCACTACAGGTTTCGCTAGCACAGATACGCAGTATTTT
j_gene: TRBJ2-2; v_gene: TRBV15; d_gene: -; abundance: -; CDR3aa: CATSRSRAPNTGELFF; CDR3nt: TGTGCCACCAGCAGATCCAGGGCCCCGAACACCGGGGAGCTGTTTTTT
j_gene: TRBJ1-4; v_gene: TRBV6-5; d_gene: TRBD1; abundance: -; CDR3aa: CASSFRGPEKLFF; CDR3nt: TGTGCCAGCAGTTTCAGGGGGCCTGAAAAACTGTTTTTT
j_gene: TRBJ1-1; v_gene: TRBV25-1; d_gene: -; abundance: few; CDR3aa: CASSEYTGNTEAFF; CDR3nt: TGTGCCAGCAGTGAATATACAGGGAACACTGAAGCTTTCTTT
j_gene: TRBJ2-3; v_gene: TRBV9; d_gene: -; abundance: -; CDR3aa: CASSAYPAASTDTQYF; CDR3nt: TGTGCCAGCAGCGCTTATCCGGCGGCCAGCACAGATACGCAGTATTTT
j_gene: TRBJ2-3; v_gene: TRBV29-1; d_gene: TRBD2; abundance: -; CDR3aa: CSDGTSGSSTDTQYF; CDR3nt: TGCAGCGATGGGACTAGCGGTTCTAGCACAGATACGCAGTATTTT
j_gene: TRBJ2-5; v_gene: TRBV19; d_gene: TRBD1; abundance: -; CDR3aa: CASSTGTGGAKTQYF; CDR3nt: TGTGCCAGTAGTACAGGGACAGGGGGCGCAAAGACCCAGTACTTC
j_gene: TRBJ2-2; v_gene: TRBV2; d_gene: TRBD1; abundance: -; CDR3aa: CASRGDRGDTGELFF; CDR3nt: TGTGCCAGCAGGGGGGACAGGGGCGACACCGGGGAGCTGTTTTTT
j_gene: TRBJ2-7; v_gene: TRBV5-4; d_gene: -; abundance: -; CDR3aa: CASSLDRRGYEQYF; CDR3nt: TGTGCCAGCAGCTTGGACAGGAGGGGCTACGAGCAGTACTTC
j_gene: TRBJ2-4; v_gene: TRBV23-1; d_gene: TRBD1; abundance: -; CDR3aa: CARTGGPKNIQYF; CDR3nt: TGCGCCAGAACAGGGGGCCCCAAAAACATTCAGTACTTC
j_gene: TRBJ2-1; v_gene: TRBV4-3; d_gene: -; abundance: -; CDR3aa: CVSSQDRREGGFYEQFF; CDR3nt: TGCGTCAGCAGCCAAGATCGGAGGGAGGGGGGTTTCTATGAGCAGTTCTTC
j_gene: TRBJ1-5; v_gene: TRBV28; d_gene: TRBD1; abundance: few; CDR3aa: CASSLGGQGARAQHF; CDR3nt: TGTGCCAGCAGTTTAGGGGGACAGGGGGCTAGGGCCCAGCATTTT
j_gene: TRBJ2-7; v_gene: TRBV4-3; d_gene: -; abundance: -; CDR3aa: CASSQGQTYEQYF; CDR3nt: TGCGCCAGCAGCCAGGGGCAGACCTACGAGCAGTACTTC
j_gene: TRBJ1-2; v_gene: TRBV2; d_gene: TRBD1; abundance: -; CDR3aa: CASSGVRDRSGYTF; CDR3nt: TGTGCCAGCAGTGGGGTTAGGGACAGGTCGGGCTACACCTTC
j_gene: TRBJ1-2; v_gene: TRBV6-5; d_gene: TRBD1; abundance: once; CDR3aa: CASSQDRGNYGYTF; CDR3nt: TGTGCCAGCAGCCAAGACAGGGGTAACTATGGCTACACCTTC
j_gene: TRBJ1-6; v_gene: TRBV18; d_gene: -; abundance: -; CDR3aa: CASSPSSDYNSPLHF; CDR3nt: TGTGCCAGCTCCCCATCCTCAGACTATAATTCACCCCTCCACTTT
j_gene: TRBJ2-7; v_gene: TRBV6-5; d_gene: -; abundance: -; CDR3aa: CASSLGGTYEQYF; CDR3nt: TGTGCCAGCAGTTTGGGGGGTACCTACGAGCAGTACTTC
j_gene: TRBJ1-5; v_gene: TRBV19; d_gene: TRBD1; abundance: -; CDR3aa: CASSIDEQGPNQPQHF; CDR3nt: TGTGCCAGTAGTATAGATGAACAGGGGCCCAATCAGCCCCAGCATTTT
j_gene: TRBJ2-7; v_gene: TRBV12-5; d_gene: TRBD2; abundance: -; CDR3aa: CASGFRGVSGLAGGSSYEQYF; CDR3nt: TGTGCTAGTGGTTTCCGCGGAGTTTCTGGACTAGCGGGGGGAAGCTCCTACGAGCAGTACTTC
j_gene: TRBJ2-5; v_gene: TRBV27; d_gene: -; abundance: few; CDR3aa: CASSLYGTIPETQYF; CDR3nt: TGTGCCAGCAGTTTATACGGCACTATCCCAGAGACCCAGTACTTC
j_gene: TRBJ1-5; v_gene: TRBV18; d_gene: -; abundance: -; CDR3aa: CASSPRDNSNQPQHF; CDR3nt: TGTGCCAGCTCACCTCGGGACAATAGCAATCAGCCCCAGCATTTT
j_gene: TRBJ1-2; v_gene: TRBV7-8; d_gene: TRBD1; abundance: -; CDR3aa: CASSQQTGNYGYTF; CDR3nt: TGTGCCAGCAGCCAGCAGACAGGGAACTATGGCTACACCTTC
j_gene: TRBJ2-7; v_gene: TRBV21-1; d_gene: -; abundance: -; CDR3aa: CASSNRTGSTYEQYF; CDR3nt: TGTGCCAGCAGCAACCGGACAGGGTCAACCTACGAGCAGTACTTC
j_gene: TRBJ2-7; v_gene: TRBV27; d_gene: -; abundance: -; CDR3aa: CASSPDSSYEQYF; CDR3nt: TGTGCCAGCAGTCCTGACAGCTCCTACGAGCAGTACTTC
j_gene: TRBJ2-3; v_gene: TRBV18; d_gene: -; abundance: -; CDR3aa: CASSPRTGEDTQYF; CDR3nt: TGTGCCAGCTCACCAAGAACGGGTGAAGATACGCAGTATTTT
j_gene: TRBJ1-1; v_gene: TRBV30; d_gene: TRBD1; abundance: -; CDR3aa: CASTGDMNTEAFF; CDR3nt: TGTGCCTCCACAGGGGATATGAACACTGAAGCTTTCTTT
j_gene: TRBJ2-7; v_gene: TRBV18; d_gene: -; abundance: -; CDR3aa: CASSPGGDYEQYF; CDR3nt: TGTGCCAGCTCACCCGGCGGGGATTACGAGCAGTACTTC
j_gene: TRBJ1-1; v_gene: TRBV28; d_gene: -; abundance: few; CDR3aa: CASSSPRGQQNTEAFF; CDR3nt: TGTGCCAGCAGTTCCCCCCGCGGACAGCAGAACACTGAAGCTTTCTTT
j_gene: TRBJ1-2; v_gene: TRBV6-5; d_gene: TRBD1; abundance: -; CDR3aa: CAVTGGGYGYTF; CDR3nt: TGTGCCGTTACAGGGGGTGGGTATGGCTACACCTTC
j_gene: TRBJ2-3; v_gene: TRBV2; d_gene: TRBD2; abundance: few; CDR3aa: CATFLPRLAENGDTQYF; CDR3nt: TGTGCCACCTTCCTCCCTCGACTAGCGGAGAATGGAGATACGCAGTATTTT
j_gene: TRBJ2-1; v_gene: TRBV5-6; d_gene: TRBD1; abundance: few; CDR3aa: CASSPGQVYNEQFF; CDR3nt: TGTGCCAGCAGCCCCGGACAGGTCTACAATGAGCAGTTCTTC
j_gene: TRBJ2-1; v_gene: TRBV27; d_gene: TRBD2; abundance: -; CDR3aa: CASRFLAGGSNEQFF; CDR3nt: TGTGCCAGCAGGTTTTTAGCGGGAGGGTCGAATGAGCAGTTCTTC
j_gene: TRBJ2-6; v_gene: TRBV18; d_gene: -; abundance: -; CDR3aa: CASSPQGSGANVLTF; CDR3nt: TGTGCCAGCTCACCGCAGGGGTCTGGGGCCAACGTCCTGACTTTC
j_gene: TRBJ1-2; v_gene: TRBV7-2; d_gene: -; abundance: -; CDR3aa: CASRNQGTPYGYTF; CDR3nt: TGTGCCAGCCGCAACCAGGGGACGCCCTATGGCTACACCTTC
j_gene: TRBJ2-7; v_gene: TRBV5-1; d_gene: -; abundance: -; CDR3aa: CASSESTGSYEQYF; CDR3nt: TGCGCCAGCAGCGAGTCGACAGGCTCCTACGAGCAGTACTTC
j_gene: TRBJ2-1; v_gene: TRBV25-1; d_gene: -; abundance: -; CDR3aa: CASSEFSGENNEQFF; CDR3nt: TGTGCCAGCAGTGAATTTAGCGGCGAAAACAATGAGCAGTTCTTC
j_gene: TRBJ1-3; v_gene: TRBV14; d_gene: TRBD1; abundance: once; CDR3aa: CASSRGQGGGNTIYF; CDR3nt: TGTGCCAGCAGCCGGGGACAGGGTGGCGGAAACACCATATATTTT
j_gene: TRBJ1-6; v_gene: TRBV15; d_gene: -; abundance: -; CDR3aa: CATSRDGGGSNSPLHF; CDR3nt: TGTGCCACCAGCAGAGATGGGGGGGGCTCTAATTCACCCCTCCACTTT
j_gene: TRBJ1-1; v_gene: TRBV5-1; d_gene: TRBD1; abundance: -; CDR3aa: CASSQWDSLNTEAFF; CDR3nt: TGCGCCAGCAGCCAATGGGACAGCTTAAACACTGAAGCTTTCTTT
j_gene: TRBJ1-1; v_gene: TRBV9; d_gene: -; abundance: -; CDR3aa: CASSILTGNTEAFF; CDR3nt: TGTGCCAGCAGCATTCTGACAGGGAACACTGAAGCTTTCTTT
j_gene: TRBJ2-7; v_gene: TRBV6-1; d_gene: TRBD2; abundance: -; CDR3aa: CASIKRGRHYEQYF; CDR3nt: TGTGCCAGCATAAAGCGGGGTAGGCACTACGAGCAGTACTTC
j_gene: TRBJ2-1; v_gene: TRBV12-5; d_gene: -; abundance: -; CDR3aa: CASGFDRGEQFF; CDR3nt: TGTGCTAGTGGTTTCGACCGGGGTGAGCAGTTCTTC
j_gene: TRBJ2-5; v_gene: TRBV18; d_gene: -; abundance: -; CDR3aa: CASSPGARVETQYF; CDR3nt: TGTGCCAGCTCACCAGGCGCCAGGGTGGAGACCCAGTACTTC
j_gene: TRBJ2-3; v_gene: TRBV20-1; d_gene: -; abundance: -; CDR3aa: CSASITDTQYF; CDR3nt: TGCAGTGCTAGTATAACAGATACGCAGTATTTT
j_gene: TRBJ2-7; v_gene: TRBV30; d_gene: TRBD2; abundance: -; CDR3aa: CAWSVGGGYEQYF; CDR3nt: TGTGCCTGGAGTGTGGGCGGGGGCTACGAGCAGTACTTC
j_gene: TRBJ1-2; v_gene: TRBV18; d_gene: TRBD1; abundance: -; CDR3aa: CASSRTGGGYGYTF; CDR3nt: TGTGCCAGCTCAAGGACAGGGGGAGGCTATGGCTACACCTTC
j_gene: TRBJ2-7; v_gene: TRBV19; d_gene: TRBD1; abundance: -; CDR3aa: CASSDGTGGSIYEQYF; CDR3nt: TGTGCCAGTAGTGACGGGACAGGGGGCTCAATCTACGAGCAGTACTTC
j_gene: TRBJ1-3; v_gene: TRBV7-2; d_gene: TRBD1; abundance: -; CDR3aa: CASSLTGAGGNTIYF; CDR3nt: TGTGCCAGCAGCCTCACAGGGGCAGGTGGAAACACCATATATTTT